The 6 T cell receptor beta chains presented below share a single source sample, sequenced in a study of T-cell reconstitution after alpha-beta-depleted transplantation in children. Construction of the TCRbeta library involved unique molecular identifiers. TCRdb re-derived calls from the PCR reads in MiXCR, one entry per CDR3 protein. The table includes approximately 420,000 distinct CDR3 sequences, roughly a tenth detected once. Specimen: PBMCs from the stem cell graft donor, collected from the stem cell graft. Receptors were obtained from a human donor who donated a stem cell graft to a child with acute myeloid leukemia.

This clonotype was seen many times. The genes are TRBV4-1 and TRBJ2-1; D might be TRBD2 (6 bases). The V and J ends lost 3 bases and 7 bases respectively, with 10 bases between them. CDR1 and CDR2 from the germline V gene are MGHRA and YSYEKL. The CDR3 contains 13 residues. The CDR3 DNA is TGCGCCAGCAGCCACGGCGGGGTTAATGAGCAGTTCTTC. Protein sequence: CASSHGGVNEQFF.

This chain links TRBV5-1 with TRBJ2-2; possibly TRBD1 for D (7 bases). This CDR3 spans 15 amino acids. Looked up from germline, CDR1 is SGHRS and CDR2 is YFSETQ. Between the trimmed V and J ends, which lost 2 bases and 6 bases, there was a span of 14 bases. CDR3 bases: TGCGCCAGCAGCTTTCGAGGCAGGGGGGCCGGGGAGCTGTTTTTT. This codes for CASSFRGRGAGELFF.

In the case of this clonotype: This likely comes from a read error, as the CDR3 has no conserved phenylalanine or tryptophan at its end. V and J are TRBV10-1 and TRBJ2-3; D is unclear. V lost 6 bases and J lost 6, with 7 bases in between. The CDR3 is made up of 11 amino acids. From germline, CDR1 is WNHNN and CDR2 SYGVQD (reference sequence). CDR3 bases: TGCGCCAGCAGCCTGGGGGATACGCAGTATTTG. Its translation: CASSLGDTQYL.

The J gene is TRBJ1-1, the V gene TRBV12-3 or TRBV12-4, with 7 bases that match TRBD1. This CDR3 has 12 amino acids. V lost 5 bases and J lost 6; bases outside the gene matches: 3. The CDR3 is CASSHDRAEAFF. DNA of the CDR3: TGTGCCAGCAGTCACGACAGGGCTGAAGCTTTCTTT.

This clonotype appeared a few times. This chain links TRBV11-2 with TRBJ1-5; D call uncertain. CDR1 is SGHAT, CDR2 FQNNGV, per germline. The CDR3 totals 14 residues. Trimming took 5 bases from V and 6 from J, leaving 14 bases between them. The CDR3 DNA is TGTGCCAGCAGCCCAGCGGGAGTGGGTCAGCCCCAGCATTTT. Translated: CASSPAGVGQPQHF. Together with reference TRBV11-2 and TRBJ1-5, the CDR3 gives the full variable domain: EAGVAQSPRYKIIEKRQSVAFWCNPISGHATLYWYQQILGQGPKLLIQFQNNGVVDDSQLPKDRFSAERLKGVDSTLKIQPAKLEDSAVYLCASSPAGVGQPQHFGDGTRLSIL.

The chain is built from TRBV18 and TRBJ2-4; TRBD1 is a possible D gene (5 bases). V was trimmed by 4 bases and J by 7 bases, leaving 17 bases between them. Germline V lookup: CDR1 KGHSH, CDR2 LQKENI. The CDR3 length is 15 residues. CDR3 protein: CASSQDALRGNIQYF. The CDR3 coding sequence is TGTGCCAGCTCACAGGACGCTCTAAGGGGCAACATTCAGTACTTC.